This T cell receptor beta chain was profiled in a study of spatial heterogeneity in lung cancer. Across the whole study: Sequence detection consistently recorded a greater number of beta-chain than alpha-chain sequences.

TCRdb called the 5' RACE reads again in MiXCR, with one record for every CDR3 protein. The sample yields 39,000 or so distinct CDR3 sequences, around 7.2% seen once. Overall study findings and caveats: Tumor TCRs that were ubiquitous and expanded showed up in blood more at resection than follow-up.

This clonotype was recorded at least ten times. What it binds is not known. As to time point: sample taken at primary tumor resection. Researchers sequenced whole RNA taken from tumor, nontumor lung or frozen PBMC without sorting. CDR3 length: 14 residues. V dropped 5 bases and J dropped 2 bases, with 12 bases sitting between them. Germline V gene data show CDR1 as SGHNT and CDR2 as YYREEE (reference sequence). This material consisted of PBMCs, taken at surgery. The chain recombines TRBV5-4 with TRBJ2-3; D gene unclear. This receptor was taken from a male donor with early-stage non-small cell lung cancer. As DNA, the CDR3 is TGTGCCAGCAGTGGTGGAATCGACACAGATACGCAGTATTTT. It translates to CASSGGIDTDTQYF.